This is a list of T cell receptor beta chains from one sample in a study of cytomegalovirus exposure and HLA in healthy donors. Profiling relied on immunoSEQ multiplex PCR, and the TCRdb table lists in-frame clones only, not all of them. The table has roughly 200,000 clones, 86% seen once. Sequencing used PBMCs. These receptors originate from a man aged 25-40 years in good health and CMV-seropositive. The CDR3 runs from the conserved cysteine through the conserved F or W. D genes are given only for firm matches. Not all rows give a size; the values are once, few, many and, for expanded clones, a class.

v_gene	abundance	d_gene	j_gene	CDR3nt	CDR3aa
TRBV27	.	.	TRBJ1-5	TGTGCCAGCAGTTTAGGCTTCTCGGGAATGGAGCCCCAGCATTTT	CASSLGFSGMEPQHF
TRBV30	.	TRBD1	TRBJ1-6	TGTGCCTGGAGTGTACAGGGGGCTAATTCACCCCTCCACTTT	CAWSVQGANSPLHF
TRBV7-2	.	.	TRBJ2-5	TGTGCCAGCAGCTCGTACGGGGCACAAGAGACCCAGTACTTC	CASSSYGAQETQYF
TRBV5-1	.	.	TRBJ1-1	TGCGCCAGCAGCTTGGGCAGTCTGAACGCTGAAGCTTTCTTT	CASSLGSLNAEAFF
TRBV5-6	.	TRBD1	TRBJ1-2	TGTGCCAGCAGCTTGGCCGTGGCGGACAGGAAGTATGGCTACACCTTC	CASSLAVADRKYGYTF
TRBV28	.	TRBD1	TRBJ2-7	TGTGCCAGCAGTCCTAGGGGACAGGGGGGTTCCTACGAGCAGTACTTC	CASSPRGQGGSYEQYF
TRBV30	.	TRBD1	TRBJ2-2	TGTGCCTGCAAGGGACAGGCCACCGGGGAGCTGTTTTTT	CACKGQATGELFF
TRBV6-6	.	.	TRBJ2-3	TGTGCCAGCAGTTACCGGGGACAATTAGACTTC	CASSYRGQLDF
TRBV2	.	TRBD2	TRBJ2-1	TGTGCCAGCAGATCGGGACTAGCACATGAGCAGTTCTTC	CASRSGLAHEQFF
TRBV5-1	.	TRBD1	TRBJ1-1	TGCGCCAGCAGTTCGAGGACAGGGACGAACACTGAAGCTTTCTTT	CASSSRTGTNTEAFF
TRBV2	once	TRBD2	TRBJ2-5	TGTGCCAGCAGCCGGGGGGTTCGGGAGACCCAGTACTTC	CASSRGVRETQYF
TRBV6-5	.	.	TRBJ1-5	TGTGCCAGCAGACACCTCCAAGGGGATCAGCCCCAGCATTTT	CASRHLQGDQPQHF
TRBV27	.	TRBD2	TRBJ2-1	TGTGCCAGCAGTTTACGGGGGGCCTACAATGAGCAGTTCTTC	CASSLRGAYNEQFF
TRBV7-3	few	TRBD2	TRBJ2-5	TGTGCCAGCAGCTTACGGGAGGGGGAGACCCAGTACTTC	CASSLREGETQYF
TRBV9	.	.	TRBJ2-1	TGTGCCAGCAGCCCCCGAGTGGGTCGTGGTGAGCAGTTCTTC	CASSPRVGRGEQFF
TRBV11-2	.	.	TRBJ2-7	TGTGCCAGCAGCTTTTTCCCCTCCCGCGAGCAGTACTTC	CASSFFPSREQYF
TRBV13	once	.	TRBJ2-5	TGTGCCAGCAGCCCCCGGGACTTTCAAGAGACCCAGTACTTC	CASSPRDFQETQYF
TRBV29-1	.	TRBD1	TRBJ1-1	TGCAGCGTCGTAGACACAGGGGGCGCGTTCACTGAAGCTTTCTTT	CSVVDTGGAFTEAFF
TRBV11-2	.	.	TRBJ2-6	TGTGCCAGCAACGGACATGGGTGGACTGGGGCCAACGTCCTGACTTTC	CASNGHGWTGANVLTF
TRBV6-5	.	.	TRBJ1-5	TGTGCCAGCAGTCCAGACCCTGAGAATCAGCCCCAGCATTTT	CASSPDPENQPQHF
TRBV19	.	.	TRBJ2-7	TGTGCCAGTAGTATACTACCCGGGACAGCGGGCGAGCAGTACTTC	CASSILPGTAGEQYF
TRBV27	.	TRBD2	TRBJ2-7	TGTGCCAGCAGTTTAAGGGCGGGAGGGCCCTACGAGCAGTACTTC	CASSLRAGGPYEQYF
TRBV30	.	.	TRBJ1-2	TGTGCCTGGAGTGTAGGGGAGGGCTACACCTTC	CAWSVGEGYTF
TRBV4-3	.	.	TRBJ1-6	TGCGCCAGCAGCCAAGACCCACCGGGGGGAGGGGATATCCCCCTCCACTTT	CASSQDPPGGGDIPLHF
TRBV30	.	.	TRBJ1-2	TGTGCCTGGAGTGGGGCAGGGCCCTATGGCTACACCTTC	CAWSGAGPYGYTF
TRBV5-4	.	.	TRBJ2-5	TGTGCCAGCAGCTTACAGGGAAGGCTGGGAGAGACCCAGTACTTC	CASSLQGRLGETQYF
TRBV30	many	TRBD1	TRBJ1-5	TGTGCCTGGAGCCCACAGGGGAGAGGAGGGCCCCAGCATTTT	CAWSPQGRGGPQHF
TRBV9	.	.	TRBJ2-3	TGTGCCAGCAGCGTAGACGGTGGGGGATTAAGCACAGATACGCAGTATTTT	CASSVDGGGLSTDTQYF
TRBV7-3	.	.	TRBJ1-1	TGTGCCAGCAGCTTCACGGGGAACACTGAAGCTTTCTTT	CASSFTGNTEAFF
TRBV27	.	.	TRBJ2-7	TGTGCCAGCAGTTTATCCGGGGCCTACGAGCAGTACTTC	CASSLSGAYEQYF
TRBV9	few	TRBD2	TRBJ2-1	TGTGCCAGCAGCGTAGACCCTAGCGGGAGGGCCGGGGAGCAGTTCTTC	CASSVDPSGRAGEQFF
TRBV6-5	.	TRBD1	TRBJ2-7	TGTGCCAGCAGCCGAGGGGGCTCGAGCTCCTACGAGCAGTACTTC	CASSRGGSSSYEQYF
TRBV29-1	once	.	TRBJ2-3	TGCAGCGCGGACCGGAGCGGTAGCACAGATACGCAGTATTTT	CSADRSGSTDTQYF
TRBV7-2	.	.	TRBJ1-2	TGTGCCAGCAGCTTAGCAGGAGCAGAGGCGTATGGCTACACCTTC	CASSLAGAEAYGYTF
TRBV19	.	.	TRBJ1-2	TGTGCCAGTCGGCCCCCCTCTGAAGCTCGGTATGGCTACACCTTC	CASRPPSEARYGYTF
TRBV9	.	.	TRBJ2-3	TGTGCCAGCAGCGAAGACAGAAGAACAGATACGCAGTATTTT	CASSEDRRTDTQYF
TRBV27	.	.	TRBJ2-1	TGTGCCAGCAGTTTTGGGGACCCGGGGAGGAATGAGCAGTTCTTC	CASSFGDPGRNEQFF
TRBV6-1	.	.	TRBJ2-7	TGTGCCAGCAGTGAAGCGTGGACAGCAACCTACGAGCAGTACTTC	CASSEAWTATYEQYF
TRBV30	.	.	TRBJ1-2	TGTGCCTGGAGTGTACGGAGCAGGTCGTCCTATGGCTACACCTTC	CAWSVRSRSSYGYTF
TRBV6-5	.	TRBD2	TRBJ2-1	TGTGCCAGCAGTTTAACTAGCGGGAGGGCCGATGAGCAGTTCTTC	CASSLTSGRADEQFF
TRBV6-5	once	.	TRBJ2-2	TGTGCCAGCAGTTACTCCCCCGACAGGAGCACCGGGGAGCTGTTTTTT	CASSYSPDRSTGELFF
TRBV27	.	.	TRBJ2-5	TGTGCCAGCAGTTTAGTGTCCCCCCGTGGTTCAGAGACCCAGTACTTC	CASSLVSPRGSETQYF
TRBV5-1	few	.	TRBJ1-5	TGCGCCAGCAGCCTCGGAGGGGTTAGCAATCAGCCCCAGCATTTT	CASSLGGVSNQPQHF
TRBV28	.	TRBD2	TRBJ2-3	TGTGCCAGCAGTTTAGGCATTAGGGGACTAGTGGCAGATACGCAGTATTTT	CASSLGIRGLVADTQYF
TRBV5-4	.	TRBD2	TRBJ2-7	TGTGCCAGCAGCGGTTGGACTAGCGGGAGGAGCGAGCAGTACTTC	CASSGWTSGRSEQYF
TRBV5-6	.	.	TRBJ1-3	TGTGCCAGCAGCCCGGCGCCCGGGGGCTCTGGAAACACCATATATTTT	CASSPAPGGSGNTIYF
TRBV27	.	.	TRBJ2-7	TGTGCCAGCAGTTCCAGACCCCTCTACGAGCAGTACTTC	CASSSRPLYEQYF
TRBV21-1	.	.	TRBJ1-1	TGTGCCAGCAGCAAAGCTTATCACAGCACTGAAGCTTTCTTT	CASSKAYHSTEAFF
TRBV30	.	.	TRBJ2-2	TGTGCCTCGACGATGGTGGCCTTCGTCGGGGAGCTGTTTTTT	CASTMVAFVGELFF
TRBV28	.	.	TRBJ1-5	TGTGCCAGCAGTTCGGGCAGGGGTAGCAATCAGCCCCAGCATTTT	CASSSGRGSNQPQHF
TRBV5-1	once	TRBD2	TRBJ2-1	TGCGCCAGCAGACTGAGACCGGGACTAGCGTACGAGCAGTTCTTC	CASRLRPGLAYEQFF
TRBV6-6	.	.	TRBJ1-1	TGTGCCGGCTCAGACTCTCTAAGGGCGAACACTGAAGCTTTCTTT	CAGSDSLRANTEAFF